One and the same sample provided the 23 T cell receptor beta chains below, sequenced in a study of blood T cell repertoires in COVID-19. The data were produced by immunoSEQ multiplex PCR, yet TCRdb's version contains in-frame clones alone and is incomplete. The profile shows over 300,000 clones, roughly 86% of them singletons. The specimen sequenced was peripheral blood. All receptors derive from a woman aged 45-60 years with acute or convalescent COVID-19.

This clone was found a few times. The chain combines TRBV9 with TRBJ2-7, with a possible D match to TRBD1 (5 bases). Germline assignment: CDR1 SGDLS and CDR2 YYNGEE. There are 14 residues in the CDR3. The V gene lost 5 bases and the J gene lost 0 bases, with 12 bases spanning the gap. The CDR3 nucleotides are TGTGCCAGCAGGAACAGGAGACTCTCCTACGAGCAGTACTTC. Its translation: CASRNRRLSYEQYF.

V usage is TRBV10-3 and J usage is TRBJ2-7; D possibly corresponds to TRBD2 (6 bases). The germline V gene encodes CDR1 ENHRY and CDR2 SYGVKD. Between the trimmed V and J ends, which lost 3 bases and 3 bases, there was a span of 15 bases. CDR3 size: 15 residues. The CDR3: CAISDPTGGVYEQYF. The CDR3 DNA reads TGTGCCATCAGTGACCCCACCGGAGGGGTCTACGAGCAGTACTTC.

The chain employs TRBV5-1 and TRBJ2-3, with 12 bases identical to TRBD2. CDR1 and CDR2 (germline): SGHRS, YFSETQ. Unmatched junction bases numbered 5, after V lost 4 bases and J lost 2 bases. There are 16 residues in the CDR3. This CDR3 reads CASSLRLAGDTDTQYF. In DNA form, the CDR3 reads TGCGCCAGCAGCCTTCGACTAGCGGGGGACACAGATACGCAGTATTTT.

The chain employs TRBV11-1 and TRBJ2-7; D possibly corresponds to TRBD2 (5 bases). Trimming shortened V by 4 bases and J by 7 bases, and 23 bases separated the two germline ends. The CDR3 has 16 residues. CDR1 and CDR2 (germline): SGHAT, FQDESV (reference sequence). CDR3 DNA: TGTGCCAGCAGCTCCCTAGCCGTCTATCCCGCTTTGGAGCAGTACTTC. This encodes CASSSLAVYPALEQYF.

The chain carries TRBV5-4 and TRBJ1-4; 11 nucleotides line up with TRBD1. This CDR3 is 17 amino acids long. The germline V gene encodes CDR1 SGHNT and CDR2 YYREEE (reference sequence). Trimming removed 4 bases from V and 4 bases from J; junction bases left unmatched: 9. The DNA for the CDR3 is TGTGCCAGCAGCAGGCTAGGACAGGGGGCGGGTAATGAAAAACTGTTTTTT. It codes for CASSRLGQGAGNEKLFF.

About this clone: The identical CDR3 is also encoded by other nucleotide sequences in the sample. The chain is built from TRBV28 and TRBJ1-2; D perhaps matches TRBD1 (6 bases). Trimming removed 3 bases from V and 2 bases from J, with 13 bases in between. In germline, CDR1 is MDHEN, CDR2 SYDVKM. The CDR3 is made up of 15 amino acids. This CDR3 is CASSFFSGANYGYTF. In DNA form, the CDR3 reads TGTGCCAGCAGTTTCTTCTCAGGGGCCAACTATGGCTACACCTTC.

CDR3 amino acids: CASSPWTGSTGELFF. The DNA for the CDR3 is TGTGCCAGCAGTCCCTGGACAGGGAGCACCGGGGAGCTGTTTTTT. The V and J genes are TRBV6-5 and TRBJ2-2; 8 positions match TRBD1. Germline trimming cut 5 bases from V and 4 bases from J; bases unmatched to any gene: 6. The CDR3 consists of 15 residues. Germline values: CDR1 MNHEY, CDR2 SVGAGI.

The CDR3 DNA is TGTGCCAGCAGCTCTCGACAGGACAATGAGCAGTTCTTC. It encodes CASSSRQDNEQFF. V usage is TRBV11-1 and J usage is TRBJ2-1; D perhaps matches TRBD1 (6 bases). The germline V gene encodes CDR1 SGHAT and CDR2 FQDESV (reference sequence). Trimming removed 4 bases from V and 5 bases from J, with 9 bases in between. CDR3 length: 13 residues.

The chain recombines TRBV5-1 with TRBJ2-1; 7 bases align to TRBD1. The CDR3 contains 12 residues. Unmatched junction bases numbered 1, after V lost 4 bases and J lost 6 bases. CDR1 and CDR2 from the germline V gene are SGHRS and YFSETQ. CDR3 nucleotide sequence: TGCGCCAGCAGCCGACAGGGCAATGAGCAGTTCTTC. Protein: CASSRQGNEQFF.

The V call is TRBV28, the J call TRBJ2-7, with TRBD1 as a possible D gene (5 bases). Germline CDR1 MDHEN, CDR2 SYDVKM. The CDR3 sequence is 15 residues long. V was cut by 3 bases and J by 2 bases, with 14 bases left in between. Written as DNA, the CDR3 is TGTGCCAGCAGTTTTTGGGGCAAAGGACCCTACGAGCAGTACTTC. This encodes CASSFWGKGPYEQYF.

The genes are TRBV6-5 and TRBJ1-2, with D possibly being TRBD1 (6 bases). V gave up 7 bases and J gave up 3 bases, with 18 bases separating them. This CDR3 has 15 amino acids. CDR1 is MNHEY and CDR2 is SVGAGI in the germline V gene. The CDR3 protein is CASITDSTSHYGYTF. The CDR3 nucleotides are TGTGCCAGCATCACGGACAGCACTAGTCACTATGGCTACACCTTC.

The chain joins TRBV28 to TRBJ2-7, with D tentatively TRBD1 (6 bases). This CDR3 has 15 amino acids. Germline assignment: CDR1 MDHEN and CDR2 SYDVKM. V was pared by 6 bases and J by 5 bases, with 20 bases between. CDR3 residues: CASRPAGGHWNEQYF. DNA of the CDR3: TGTGCCAGCAGACCGGCTGGGGGACATTGGAACGAGCAGTACTTC.

V usage is TRBV29-1 and J usage is TRBJ1-3; possible D gene TRBD1, 6 bases. V gave up 7 bases and J gave up 2 bases, with 12 bases separating them. The CDR3 covers 13 residues. Germline CDR1 and CDR2: SQVTM and ANQGSEA. CDR3 in amino acids: CSAVQGAGNTIYF. CDR3 DNA: TGCAGCGCGGTACAGGGCGCTGGAAACACCATATATTTT.

This rearrangement joins TRBV7-9 to TRBJ2-1, with 13 bases aligning to TRBD2. The CDR3 is 16 residues long. J gave up 5 bases and V 4 bases, and 5 bases lay outside the gene matches. Germline V gene lookup returns CDR1 SEHNR and CDR2 FQNEAQ (reference sequence). Written as DNA, the CDR3 is TGTGCCAGCAGCTCCAGGACTAGCGGGAGAAACAATGAGCAGTTCTTC. Its translation is CASSSRTSGRNNEQFF.

The rearrangement links TRBV4-2 to TRBJ2-3; TRBD2 matches 8 bases. J gave up 2 bases and V 1 base, and 5 bases lay outside the gene matches. Germline V gene sequence: CDR1 LGHNA, CDR2 YNFKEQ. CDR3 length equals 16 residues. The CDR3 loop reads CASSQGLAGYTDTQYF. The CDR3 region has the DNA TGTGCCAGCAGCCAAGGCTTAGCGGGGTACACAGATACGCAGTATTTT.

This chain connects TRBV7-2 to TRBJ2-5, with 8 bases matching TRBD2. The CDR3 has 16 residues. J lost 2 bases, V lost 2 bases, and 7 bases had no gene match. The V gene's germline CDR1 is SGHTA and CDR2 FQGNSA. CDR3 in DNA: TGTGCCAGCAGCTTACCCCTCGGGACTAGACAAGAGACCCAGTACTTC. Its protein product is CASSLPLGTRQETQYF.

The genes are TRBV9 and TRBJ2-7, with TRBD1 matching over 10 bases. Germline values: CDR1 SGDLS, CDR2 YYNGEE. Unmatched junction bases numbered 3, after V lost 3 bases and J lost 3 bases. The CDR3 spans 14 residues. The CDR3 region has the DNA TGTGCCAGCAGCGACCGGGACAGGGGCTACGAGCAGTACTTC. This encodes CASSDRDRGYEQYF. The full variable domain, its missing parts supplied by reference TRBV9 and TRBJ2-7, is DSGVTQTPKHLITATGQRVTLRCSPRSGDLSVYWYQQSLDQGLQFLIQYYNGEERAKGNILERFSAQQFPDLHSELNLSSLELGDSALYFCASSDRDRGYEQYFGPGTRLTVT.

The V call is TRBV4-1, the J call TRBJ1-4; D may be TRBD1 (5 bases). Germline lookup yields CDR1 MGHRA and CDR2 YSYEKL. This CDR3 has 17 amino acids. V was clipped by 2 bases and J by 6 bases, with 19 bases between them. The DNA of the CDR3 is TGCGCCAGCAGCCAATTCCTAGGGGCTTCACGCCATGAAAAACTGTTTTTT. It yields the protein CASSQFLGASRHEKLFF.

The genes are TRBV28 and TRBJ2-2, with D unclear. Looked up from germline, CDR1 is MDHEN and CDR2 is SYDVKM. This CDR3 has 13 residues. V was pared by 5 bases and J by 6 bases, with 10 bases between. The CDR3 bases are TGTGCCAGCAGTCCGTCCCTAGCCGGGGAGCTGTTTTTT. Its translation is CASSPSLAGELFF. The variable domain in full, completed from reference TRBV28 and TRBJ2-2, reads DVKVTQSSRYLVKRTGEKVFLECVQDMDHENMFWYRQDPGLGLRLIYFSYDVKMKEKGDIPEGYSVSREKKERFSLILESASTNQTSMYLCASSPSLAGELFFGEGSRLTVL.

The V gene is TRBV5-1, the J gene TRBJ2-7; 9 nucleotides line up with TRBD1. The germline V gene has CDR1 SGHRS and CDR2 YFSETQ. The V and J ends lost 5 bases and 7 bases, in that order; junction bases with no gene match: 7. The CDR3 has 13 amino acids. The CDR3 DNA is TGCGCCAGCAGTCTGGGACAGGGAAGTGAGCAGTACTTC. Amino acids: CASSLGQGSEQYF.

The chain couples TRBV6-9 to TRBJ2-7, with 10 positions matching TRBD1. J was trimmed by 5 bases and V by 7 bases; bases with no gene match: 8. The CDR3 is 14 amino acids. Germline assignment: CDR1 MNHGY and CDR2 SVAAGI. This CDR3 is CASNCGTGVHEQYF. The CDR3, as DNA: TGTGCCAGCAACTGTGGGACAGGGGTCCACGAGCAGTACTTC.

The chain recombines TRBV9 with TRBJ2-1, with D unresolved. The V gene's germline CDR1 is SGDLS and CDR2 YYNGEE. Trimming stripped 0 bases from V and 0 bases from J, with 7 bases between. There are 15 residues in the CDR3. The CDR3, as DNA: TGTGCCAGCAGCGTAGGAGGCTACTCCTACAATGAGCAGTTCTTC. It codes for CASSVGGYSYNEQFF.

In its sample, this clone was seen a few times. The chain combines TRBV19 with TRBJ2-1; TRBD2 matches 12 bases. CDR3 size: 14 residues. The junction had 3 bases not matched to a gene; V was cut back by 4 bases and J by 8 bases. CDR1 and CDR2 from the germline V gene are LNHDA and SQIVND (reference sequence). Here the CDR3 reads CASSKTSGSHEQFF. For the CDR3, the DNA is TGTGCCAGTAGTAAGACTAGCGGGAGTCATGAGCAGTTCTTC.